This TCR beta chain appears in the sequencing data of a study of T cells in Graves' hyperthyroidism and ophthalmopathy (dated by TCRdb to the late 2010s). Background on the whole study: Peripheral blood samples were taken at the time of initial diagnosis, prior to any treatment. Following sampling, methimazole starting at 30 mg daily was given to hyperthyroidism patients, and high-dose intravenous methylprednisolone was given to ophthalmopathy patients. TCR Vbeta CDR3 sequencing of 130 to 150 peripheral blood samples (43 ophthalmopathy, some 75 hyperthyroidism and some 17 progressor patients) is reported in the paper. To identify distinguishing TCR V-J signatures, a discovery cohort of about a hundred patients was used, comprising 43 with Graves' ophthalmopathy and about 59 with stable Graves' hyperthyroidism. An independent validation cohort of about 20 hyperthyroidism patients and about 15 patients who later progressed to ophthalmopathy tested prospective prediction of ophthalmopathy. The 85 to 100 discovery patients were divided at random into training and test sets in a 7:3 ratio. In addition, the study compared T-cell repertoires in thyroid tissue and in blood from roughly 6 Graves' hyperthyroidism patients. Study-level results and caveats: Sample size was not statistically predetermined, and investigators were not blinded to group allocation. A model built on a 13 V-J signature distinguished ophthalmopathy from stable hyperthyroidism, reaching 85% to 90% sensitivity and under 84% specificity in cross-validation and 80%/75% in testing. Blood samples also contained most of the expanded thyroid clonotypes (frequency above 0.001), which suggests that blood repertoires may reflect thyroid immune responses. In validation, the model predicted progression to ophthalmopathy a median of around six months before onset, with approximately 71% sensitivity and more than 72% specificity.

TCR beta CDR3 regions were amplified from RNA transcripts. For the first round of RT-PCR on the TCR CDR3, the HTBI primer set was used together with the Qiagen OneStep RT-PCR kit. A second multiplex PCR round built the libraries, followed by size selection and purification. The libraries were sequenced on an Illumina HiSeq2000 using paired-end 100 bp reads. The study's own analysis went as follows. Raw data were processed with SOAPnuke, discarding reads with adapters, uncalled bases, mean Phred below 15, or no exact constant-primer or identifier match. High-quality paired reads were merged using COPE v1.2.5, and each unique nucleotide sequence was defined as a clonotype. MiTCR v1.1 was used to align the clonotypes against IMGT TRBV, TRBD and TRBJ reference segments. Analysis was restricted to V-J combinations with a frequency above 0.0001, which covered roughly 99% of repertoires. The TCS score was defined as F50 (clonal expansion) divided by E x V (chaos), with BLOSUM62-based TCRdist calculated between CDR3 peptides within each V-J. Welch's t-statistics and random forest reduced 500 to 650 V-J features to under 15, which were used in a naive Bayes classifier (R e1071). TCRdb ran its own pipeline on the public reads, namely fastp trimming at Q25 and MiXCR clone calling, and kept in-frame beta chains. Identical CDR3 proteins give one entry, which carries the most common genes and DNA. In this record, the V and J calls reflect TCRdb's handling and not the investigators' own analysis. Within this sample are approximately 560,000 distinct CDR3 sequences, with 15% to 19% of them counted one time only. The top ten hold roughly 7.3% of the sample.

There are 12 amino acids in the CDR3, from cysteine to phenylalanine inclusive. Only CDR3 DNA remains: 36 bases, in frame from the first base. Based on the germline V gene, the CDR1 and CDR2 sequences are SNHLY and FYNNEI. V is trimmed back by 10 bases and J by 4 bases, and the junction contains 7 bases that no gene match accounts for. Stable Graves' hyperthyroidism was defined as no progression to ophthalmopathy during 18 months of follow-up. Hyperthyroidism patients were newly diagnosed, had a disease duration of under 2 months, and were aged 18 to 65 years. Exclusion was applied to patients with uncontrolled infections, other autoimmune diseases, pregnancy or lactation. Diagnoses were established on the basis of clinical symptoms, serum thyroxine and TRAb, thyroid ultrasound, and orbital computed tomography. Ficoll-Paque density gradient centrifugation was used to isolate PBMCs from approximately 10 ml of fresh peripheral blood. Total RNA was extracted using Trizol reagent, and RNA quality was assessed on an Agilent 2100 Bioanalyzer.

The table lists this clonotype with many counts. This clone's antigen is unknown. Base qualities are missing; no much larger clone stands one base away. What was sequenced was blood. This chain joins TRBV2 to TRBJ2-7; a stretch of 7 junction bases matches TRBD1. This TCR was recovered from a young woman with Graves' hyperthyroidism. The bases are TGTGCCAACCAGGGGGTAGGGTACGAGCAGTACTTC. It specifies CANQGVGYEQYF. The reference TRBV2 and TRBJ2-7 proteins fill in what lies around the CDR3, so the full variable domain reads EPEVTQTPSHQVTQMGQEVILRCVPISNHLYFYWYRQILGQKVEFLVSFYNNEISEKSEIFDDQFSVERPDGSNFTLKIRSTKLEDSAMYFCANQGVGYEQYFGPGTRLTVT.